Presented here are 19 T cell receptor beta chains from one specimen sequenced in a study of CXCR3-negative and CXCR3-positive naive CD8 T cells. Study findings and constraints: Higher TRB CDR3 hydrophobicity marked CXCR3-positive naive cells relative to CXCR3-negative naive cells.

For these receptors, no antigen is known. Carrying UMI labels, the TRB cDNA libraries were prepared through 5' RACE. Using the 5' RACE reads, TCRdb records one entry per CDR3 protein without DNA. The sample table includes about 130,000 distinct CDR3 sequences. Sequences were obtained from naive CXCR3+ CD8+ T cells from blood. Subset described: CD45RO-CCR7+CD27+CD95- naive CD8+ T cells expressing CXCR3 (TNR3+). The receptors here all came from a human donor in good health. Some clones in this sample may be carry-over from other donors' samples.

The chain has TRBV25-1 and TRBJ1-2. The CDR3 is 14 residues long. Germline CDR1 reads MGHDK; CDR2 reads SYGVNS. This chain's CDR3 is CASSGGFANYGYTF.

The V gene is TRBV20-1, the J gene TRBJ1-4. Germline V gene data show CDR1 as DFQATT and CDR2 as SNEGSKA (reference sequence). This CDR3 region has 15 residues. CDR3 sequence reads: CSARSWQGGNEKLFF.

J is TRBJ1-1 and V is TRBV28; TCRdb names TRBD1, which stays unverified in the absence of DNA. The CDR3 loop spans 15 amino acids. Germline values: CDR1 MDHEN, CDR2 SYDVKM. The CDR3 reads CASSSPGPRGTEAFF.

The V call is TRBV10-2, the J call TRBJ1-2. This CDR3 is built from 15 residues. Germline V gene lookup returns CDR1 WSHSY and CDR2 SAAADI. The chain's CDR3 is CASSPEVTSNYGYTF.

The rearrangement joins TRBV5-1 to TRBJ1-6. Germline assignment: CDR1 SGHRS and CDR2 YFSETQ. The CDR3 is 15 amino acids. The CDR3 sequence is CASSLSRDHNSPLHF.

The chain links TRBV20-1 to TRBJ2-7; the D gene TCRdb calls, TRBD1, cannot be checked with no DNA. Germline V gene lookup returns CDR1 DFQATT and CDR2 SNEGSKA (reference sequence). The CDR3 totals 14 residues. CDR3 protein: CSARIPRSPYEQYF.

The CDR3 loop is CASSNGTANSPLHF. The chain is built from TRBV27 and TRBJ1-6; there is no DNA to check the TCRdb D call of TRBD1. This CDR3 is 14 amino acids long. Germline V gives CDR1 MNHEY, CDR2 SMNVEV (reference sequence).

The chain couples TRBV7-2 to TRBJ2-1; TCRdb's D gene call, TRBD2, goes unchecked for lack of DNA. This CDR3 is 15 amino acids long. Germline loops: CDR1 SGHTA, CDR2 FQGNSA. CDR3 sequence reads: CASSATSGGFGEQFF.

The chain is built from TRBV4-3 and TRBJ2-5; the TRBD1 assignment by TCRdb is unverifiable without DNA. Germline assignment: CDR1 LGHNA and CDR2 YSLEER. The CDR3 runs to 14 residues. CDR3 sequence: CASSAGQLAETQYF.

The CDR3 is CASSFGGHTGELFF. The chain combines TRBV12-3 or TRBV12-4 with TRBJ2-2; TCRdb reports TRBD2, a call that lacks DNA to check it against. The CDR3 has 14 amino acids.

The chain couples TRBV29-1 to TRBJ2-7. Germline assignment: CDR1 SQVTM and CDR2 ANQGSEA. The CDR3 length is 13 residues. The CDR3 region is CSLPIGSRYEQYF.

The chain carries TRBV28 and TRBJ2-2. Germline CDR1 MDHEN, CDR2 SYDVKM. The CDR3 runs to 12 residues. The CDR3 sequence is CAVAANTGELFF.

The chain is built from TRBV28 and TRBJ1-1; TCRdb gives TRBD1 as the D gene, but with no DNA this cannot be confirmed. This CDR3 contains 20 residues. From germline, CDR1 is MDHEN and CDR2 SYDVKM. CDR3 loop: CASSLGIGREMQPMNTEAFF.

The chain carries TRBV19 and TRBJ2-2; checking the TCRdb D call of TRBD2 is not possible without DNA. Germline assignment: CDR1 LNHDA and CDR2 SQIVND (reference sequence). The length of the CDR3 is 16 residues. The CDR3: CASSILAGEGTGELFF.

The V gene is TRBV15, the J gene TRBJ2-2. Per germline, CDR1 LNHNV and CDR2 YYDKDF (reference sequence). The CDR3 contains 16 residues. Here the CDR3 reads CATSSPHGANTGELFF.

The chain uses TRBV2 and TRBJ2-2; TCRdb designates TRBD2, a call that cannot be tested without DNA. CDR3 size: 17 residues. Germline V gene data show CDR1 as SNHLY and CDR2 as FYNNEI. The CDR3 sequence is CASSRDGLEGNTGELFF.

The chain employs TRBV3-1 and TRBJ2-1; TCRdb's D call of TRBD2 is untestable without DNA. From germline, CDR1 is LGHDT and CDR2 YNNKEL (reference sequence). CDR3 length: 16 residues. This chain's CDR3 is CASSPGTSGSYNEQFF.

J is TRBJ2-1 and V is TRBV20-1; TCRdb designates TRBD1, a call that cannot be tested without DNA. This CDR3 has 16 amino acids. In germline, CDR1 is DFQATT, CDR2 SNEGSKA (reference sequence). Here the CDR3 reads CSARDTRRGPYNEQFF.

V gene TRBV7-8 combines with J gene TRBJ1-1. The germline V gene has CDR1 SGHVS and CDR2 FQNEAQ. This CDR3 spans 14 amino acids. CDR3 protein: CASSPSQQFTEAFF.